These T cell receptor beta chains were read from a single sample in a study of a mutant IDH1 vaccine in newly diagnosed glioma. For these TCRs, the target antigens are not known. TCRdb keeps only in-frame clones here, not all; method: immunoSEQ multiplex PCR. The repertoire includes around 54,000 clones, 87% of them detected once, and roughly 1.5% sits in the top ten. The sample in question was PBMCs, obtained from a glioma patient whose treatment included an IDH1 peptide vaccine. These receptors were collected from a middle-aged man with glioma. Each CDR3 is given with its conserved first and last residue. The order of the fields is D gene, clone size, V gene, J gene, CDR3 DNA, CDR3 protein. The D gene is left open where the match is weak. Some rows mark clone size as missing; the rest say once, few, many or name a class of expanded clone.

>NA|NA|TRBV5-4|TRBJ1-2
TGTGCCAGCAGCTTGTACTATGGCTACACCTTC
CASSLYYGYTF
>TRBD2|NA|TRBV10-2|TRBJ2-1
TGCGCCAGCAGTGTCCTAGCGGGAGGCGCGGGTAGGGATGAGCAGTTCTTC
CASSVLAGGAGRDEQFF
>TRBD1|NA|TRBV7-2|TRBJ1-5
TGTGCCAGCAGCTCCCAGGGGGGGGTGAAGCCCCAGCATTTT
CASSSQGGVKPQHF
>NA|NA|TRBV18|TRBJ2-7
TGTGCCAGCTCACCAAACCCCCAGACCATCTACGAGCAGTACTTC
CASSPNPQTIYEQYF
>NA|NA|TRBV7-9|TRBJ1-1
TGTGCCAGCATGGGCACCATCTTGAACACTGAAGCTTTCTTT
CASMGTILNTEAFF
>NA|NA|TRBV7-9|TRBJ2-7
TGCGCCAGCAGCCAAGTCCTATACTACGAGCAGTACTTC
CASSQVLYYEQYF
>TRBD2|few|TRBV5-1|TRBJ2-3
TGCGCCAGCAGCTTGACTCTAGCGGGATCCGGAGATACGCAGTATTTT
CASSLTLAGSGDTQYF
>NA|NA|TRBV2|TRBJ1-2
TGTGCCAGCAGTGAAGTGACAGAGACCTTTGATGGCTACACCTTC
CASSEVTETFDGYTF
>NA|NA|TRBV6-5|TRBJ2-2
TGTGCCAGCAGTTACTCGTGGGGGGCGCGAACCGGGGAGCTGTTTTTT
CASSYSWGARTGELFF
>NA|NA|TRBV2|TRBJ2-1
TGTGCCAGCGGAGGGGGCGCGGGAGCCAACAATGAGCAGTTCTTC
CASGGGAGANNEQFF
>NA|once|TRBV6-6|TRBJ2-1
TGTGCCAGCAGCCGTCAAGGGGTAAGCTCCTACAATGAGCAGTTCTTC
CASSRQGVSSYNEQFF
>TRBD2|once|TRBV5-4|TRBJ2-7
TGTGCCAGCAGCTTGAACCAGCGGGAGAGGGAGCAGTACTTC
CASSLNQREREQYF
>TRBD1|NA|TRBV4-1|TRBJ1-4
TGCGCCAGCAGCCAGGCACCGACAGGGAAGGATGAAAAACTGTTTTTT
CASSQAPTGKDEKLFF
>TRBD2|NA|TRBV18|TRBJ2-7
TGTGCCAGCTCACCAAAGGGACTAGCGGGAGGCAAGTCCTACGAGCAGTACTTC
CASSPKGLAGGKSYEQYF
>TRBD1|NA|TRBV18|TRBJ2-5
TGTGCCAGCTCACCAACGGGACAGGGGGCGCGGGAGACCCAGTACTTC
CASSPTGQGARETQYF
>TRBD1|NA|TRBV5-1|TRBJ2-7
TGCGCCAGCAGCTTACAGGGGCCTACCTACGAGCAGTACTTC
CASSLQGPTYEQYF
>TRBD1|NA|TRBV4-1|TRBJ2-2
TGCGCCAGCAGCCAAGAAGCCGGGACAGGCGGGGAGCTGTTTTTT
CASSQEAGTGGELFF
>NA|NA|TRBV6-6|TRBJ1-1
TGTGCCAGCAGTTACGGGGGTCGAGGCACTGAAGCTTTCTTT
CASSYGGRGTEAFF
>NA|NA|TRBV28|TRBJ1-2
TGTGCCAGCTTGGGGAGGGGTAACTATGGCTACACCTTC
CASLGRGNYGYTF
>NA|few|TRBV7-2|TRBJ1-5
TGTGCCAGCAGCTTAGCGGGAGGGGGGGCGGGCAATCAGCCCCAGCATTTT
CASSLAGGGAGNQPQHF
>TRBD1|NA|TRBV5-1|TRBJ1-1
TGCGCCAGCAGCTCGGACAGGGCGAACACTGAAGCTTTCTTT
CASSSDRANTEAFF
>TRBD2|NA|TRBV19|TRBJ2-7
TGTGCCAGTAGTATAACGTCCCTAGCGGCCTACGAGCAGTACTTC
CASSITSLAAYEQYF
>NA|NA|TRBV10-1|TRBJ2-1
TGCGCCAGGACGACGTCAGGGTCCAAGCAGTTCTTC
CARTTSGSKQFF
>TRBD2|once|TRBV7-9|TRBJ2-7
TGTGCCAGCAGCCATTGGACTAGCGGGGACGAGCAGTACTTC
CASSHWTSGDEQYF
>TRBD2|NA|TRBV27|TRBJ2-3
TGTGCCAGCAGTCCCCTTATAGCGGGCTCAGATACGCAGTATTTT
CASSPLIAGSDTQYF
>NA|NA|TRBV18|TRBJ2-2
TGTGCCAGCTCACGTAGGATAGACGCAAACACCGGGGAGCTGTTTTTT
CASSRRIDANTGELFF
>NA|NA|TRBV11-2|TRBJ2-7
TGTGCCAGCAGCTTAGTTGCAGGGAGGTACGAGCAGTACTTC
CASSLVAGRYEQYF
>NA|NA|TRBV5-6|TRBJ2-7
TGTGCCAGCAGCTTGGCCCCCTACGAGCAGTACTTC
CASSLAPYEQYF
>NA|NA|TRBV5-1|TRBJ2-7
TGCGCCAGCAGCTTGGGTTCTGCAGACTCCTACGAGCAGTACTTC
CASSLGSADSYEQYF
>NA|NA|TRBV9|TRBJ2-1
TGTGCCAGCAGCGCAATTCCGGGCAATGAGCAGTTCTTC
CASSAIPGNEQFF
>NA|NA|TRBV12-5|TRBJ2-5
TGTGCTAGTGGTTTGAAATTGGGTGAGGCTGTGGGGACCCAGTACTTC
CASGLKLGEAVGTQYF
>NA|NA|TRBV5-1|TRBJ2-7
TGCGCCAGCAGCTTGGGTAGGGAGAACTACGAGCAGTACTTC
CASSLGRENYEQYF
>NA|NA|TRBV7-9|TRBJ2-3
TGTGCCAGCAGCCTAGGGCGGGTTAGGGATACGCAGTATTTT
CASSLGRVRDTQYF
>TRBD2|NA|TRBV28|TRBJ2-7
TGTGCCAGCAGTCTCCGAGGGAGCGGGACCTACGAGCAGTACTTC
CASSLRGSGTYEQYF
>TRBD2|NA|TRBV7-9|TRBJ2-3
TGTGCCACCGATAGCGGGAGCACAGATACGCAGTATTTT
CATDSGSTDTQYF
>NA|NA|TRBV29-1|TRBJ1-2
TGCAGCGCCGGAGGGGGGGACTCCGGCGGCTACACCTTC
CSAGGGDSGGYTF
>NA|NA|TRBV1|TRBJ1-2
TGCACCAGCAGCCAAGACAGGGGGTGCTGGTCTAACTATGGCTACACCTTC
CTSSQDRGCWSNYGYTF
>NA|NA|TRBV10-2|TRBJ2-7
TGCGCCAGCAGCAACACCTACGAGCAGTACTTC
CASSNTYEQYF
>NA|NA|TRBV18|TRBJ1-1
TGTGCCAGCTCACCACCCAGGACAACCATGAACACTGAAGCTTTCTTT
CASSPPRTTMNTEAFF
>NA|NA|TRBV27|TRBJ2-2
TGTGCCAGCAGTCATCGGGAGAACACCGGGGAGCTGTTTTTT
CASSHRENTGELFF
>TRBD2|NA|TRBV18|TRBJ2-5
TGTGCCAGCTCCCCACCGGGACTAGCTGAGACCCAGTACTTC
CASSPPGLAETQYF
>NA|NA|TRBV6-1|TRBJ2-5
TGTGCCAGCAGTCAAGAATGGGAAGAGACCCAGTACTTC
CASSQEWEETQYF
>NA|NA|TRBV7-9|TRBJ2-1
TGTGCCAGCAGCTTAGGCGCCGTTACCTACAATGAGCAGTTCTTC
CASSLGAVTYNEQFF
>TRBD1|NA|TRBV4-1|TRBJ1-2
TGCGCCAGCAGCCCAAGGGTTTTCCGGGACAGGGACTATGGCTACACCTTC
CASSPRVFRDRDYGYTF
>NA|NA|TRBV7-3|TRBJ2-2
TGTGCCAGCAGTTATACCGGGAAGGGCGCCGGGGAGCTGTTTTTT
CASSYTGKGAGELFF
>TRBD2|NA|TRBV27|TRBJ2-5
TGTGCCAGCAGGGTTAGCGGGAGCGGGGAGACCCAGTACTTC
CASRVSGSGETQYF
>NA|NA|TRBV4-1|TRBJ2-7
TGCGCCAGCAGCCAAGATCTCGGCGGGAAAATCTCCTACGAGCAGTACTTC
CASSQDLGGKISYEQYF